Below, 30 T cell receptor beta chains from the same sample are listed, as sequenced in a study of T cell responses to AZD1222 COVID-19 vaccine (dated by TCRdb to the early 2020s). In the paper's terms, the time point label means: baseline before first vaccination. Receptors were amplified or captured by the immunoSEQ multiplex PCR assay. The table was pulled from immuneACCESS by TCRdb, which kept in-frame rearrangements only. Such tables lose some clones; where checked, under half of the loss comes from unresolved V genes, and the rest has no known cause. Recorded for this sample are some 64,000 clones; over 80% of them occurred a single time. Of the sample, around 6.6% is held by the ten largest clones. The specimen was peripheral blood, collected on day 0 of AZD1222 vaccination. The source is an adult in good health.

This clone was detected once. V and J are TRBV6-5 and TRBJ1-6, with a weak D call TRBD1 (6 bases). The V end lost 8 bases, the J end lost 7 bases, and 18 bases lay between the germline ends. This CDR3 has 15 residues. CDR1 and CDR2 (germline): MNHEY, SVGAGI. The CDR3 bases are TGTGCCAGCCGAACTACTGGGGGCTTGAATTCACCCCTCCACTTT. It codes for CASRTTGGLNSPLHF.

The chain links TRBV6-9 to TRBJ1-1; TRBD1 is a possible D gene (6 bases). There are 15 residues in the CDR3. V dropped 4 bases and J dropped 1 base, with 13 bases sitting between them. In germline, CDR1 is MNHGY, CDR2 SVAAGI. CDR3 in DNA: TGTGCCAGCAGTTCTCCGCGGGACAAGAACACTGAAGCTTTCTTT. Encoded protein: CASSSPRDKNTEAFF.

This chain joins TRBV5-1 and TRBJ2-7, with D hard to call. The germline gives CDR1 SGHRS, CDR2 YFSETQ. This CDR3 is 14 amino acids long. The V end was cut by 1 base, the J end by 3 bases, with 11 bases between. The CDR3 protein is CASSLSGADYEQYF. In DNA form, the CDR3 reads TGCGCCAGCAGCTTGTCTGGTGCCGACTACGAGCAGTACTTC. Full variable domain (remainder filled in from reference TRBV5-1 and TRBJ2-7): KAGVTQTPRYLIKTRGQQVTLSCSPISGHRSVSWYQQTPGQGLQFLFEYFSETQRNKGNFPGRFSGRQFSNSRSEMNVSTLELGDSALYLCASSLSGADYEQYFGPGTRLTVT.

The chain recombines TRBV6-1 with TRBJ1-4; a possible D gene is TRBD1 (6 bases). From germline, CDR1 is MNHNS and CDR2 SASEGT. This CDR3 has 14 amino acids. Trimming removed 2 bases from V and 6 bases from J, with 10 bases in between. The CDR3 DNA reads TGTGCCAGCAGTGAAAGGGGGGGAGATGAAAAACTGTTTTTT. It encodes CASSERGGDEKLFF.

This clone came up a few times. In nucleotides, the CDR3 is TGTGCCAGCAGTGAGCTAGAGGGGGGAGCTTTCTTT. Amino acids: CASSELEGGAFF. The chain links TRBV6-1 to TRBJ1-1; a possible D gene is TRBD1 (6 bases). This CDR3 is built from 12 residues. Germline CDR1 reads MNHNS; CDR2 reads SASEGT. The ends were cut back, 3 bases at V and 10 bases at J, with 12 bases in the middle.

In this sample, this clone turned up once. The chain carries TRBV6-1 and TRBJ2-7, with D hard to call. The V and J ends lost 3 bases and 0 bases respectively, with 9 bases between them. CDR3 length: 14 amino acids. CDR1 is MNHNS, CDR2 SASEGT, per germline. CDR3 sequence: CASSDGPYSYEQYF. In DNA, the CDR3 is TGTGCCAGCAGTGATGGGCCCTACTCCTACGAGCAGTACTTC.

This chain joins TRBV5-5 and TRBJ1-5; maybe TRBD1 (5 bases). The CDR3 contains 17 residues. Trimming removed 4 bases at V and 1 base at J, with 18 bases between. Germline V gives CDR1 SGHKS, CDR2 YYEKEE (reference sequence). This chain's CDR3 is CASSVSGTALSNQPQHF. CDR3 DNA sequence: TGTGCCAGCAGCGTATCCGGGACGGCCTTGAGCAATCAGCCCCAGCATTTT.

The chain couples TRBV29-1 to TRBJ1-2; D possibly corresponds to TRBD1 (6 bases). The CDR3 totals 12 residues. Germline V CDR1 and CDR2: SQVTM, ANQGSEA. Trimming stripped 5 bases from V and 4 bases from J, with 11 bases between. The CDR3 DNA is TGCAGCGTTCCGCAGGGGAGCTATGGCTACACCTTC. Translation gives CSVPQGSYGYTF.

V gene TRBV28 combines with J gene TRBJ1-5; D not certain. The CDR3 sequence is 12 residues long. The ends were cut back, 7 bases at V and 9 bases at J, with 13 bases in the middle. Germline V lookup: CDR1 MDHEN, CDR2 SYDVKM. CDR3 bases: TGTGCCAGCACGACGGTCGCGCGGCCCCAGCATTTT. This sequence encodes CASTTVARPQHF.

This clone was recorded a few times. The gene calls are TRBV7-8 and TRBJ2-5; D unclear. V shed 5 bases and J shed 0 bases, with 4 bases lying between them. The CDR3 extends over 12 amino acids. Germline values: CDR1 SGHVS, CDR2 FQNEAQ. This CDR3 reads CASSRDQETQYF. For the CDR3, the DNA is TGTGCCAGCAGCCGGGACCAAGAGACCCAGTACTTC.

This clone was observed a handful of times. The V and J genes are TRBV3-1 (or the pseudogene TRBV3-2) and TRBJ1-2; TRBD1 might be the D (6 bases). This CDR3 contains 14 residues. Germline V CDR1 and CDR2: LGHDT, YNNKEL (reference sequence). The ends were cut back, 0 bases at V and 7 bases at J, with 12 bases in the middle. As DNA, the CDR3 is TGTGCCAGCAGCCAAGACCGGGGGCGGCGTGGCTACACCTTC. Translating it yields CASSQDRGRRGYTF.

This chain links TRBV25-1 with TRBJ1-1; perhaps TRBD1 as D (5 bases). CDR1 and CDR2 from the germline V gene are MGHDK and SYGVNS. The CDR3 length is 15 residues. The V and J ends lost 6 bases and 7 bases respectively, with 21 bases between them. The CDR3 DNA is TGTGCCAGCAGCCCACCATTCTATGGGGGTAATGAAGCTTTCTTT. Protein product: CASSPPFYGGNEAFF.

The sample holds one count of this clone. This chain connects TRBV5-1 to TRBJ2-5; 9 nucleotides line up with TRBD2. V gave up 4 bases and J gave up 3 bases; unmatched junction bases: 1. The CDR3 has 13 residues. Germline CDR1 is SGHRS and CDR2 is YFSETQ. In nucleotides, the CDR3 is TGCGCCAGCAGCCGCGGGGGGGAAGAGACCCAGTACTTC. Its translation is CASSRGGEETQYF. The full variable domain, in which reference TRBV5-1 and TRBJ2-5 provide the parts outside the CDR3, is KAGVTQTPRYLIKTRGQQVTLSCSPISGHRSVSWYQQTPGQGLQFLFEYFSETQRNKGNFPGRFSGRQFSNSRSEMNVSTLELGDSALYLCASSRGGEETQYFGPGTRLLVL.

The chain uses TRBV7-2 and TRBJ2-2, with TRBD1 identical over 7 bases. Unmatched junction bases numbered 4, after V lost 5 bases and J lost 4 bases. This CDR3 contains 14 residues. Germline V gives CDR1 SGHTA, CDR2 FQGNSA. For the CDR3, the DNA is TGTGCCAGCAGCCCGGGACAGCTCACCGGGGAGCTGTTTTTT. Encoded protein: CASSPGQLTGELFF.

The chain is built from TRBV7-6 and TRBJ2-1, with 9 bases that match TRBD2. The V gene's germline CDR1 is SGHVS and CDR2 FNYEAQ. The CDR3 has 18 residues. V dropped 5 bases and J dropped 0; count of bases not matched to a gene: 11. The CDR3 spells CASSPSKAGGGSYNEQFF. As DNA, the CDR3 is TGTGCCAGCAGCCCCTCGAAGGCGGGGGGGGGCTCCTACAATGAGCAGTTCTTC.

The J gene is TRBJ2-5, the V gene TRBV7-2; D is ambiguous. CDR3 length equals 15 residues. Germline lookup yields CDR1 SGHTA and CDR2 FQGNSA. With 4 bases removed from V and 3 bases from J, the gap between germline ends came to 15 bases. This CDR3 is CASSSQSLAEETQYF. For the CDR3, the DNA is TGTGCCAGCAGCTCTCAATCCTTAGCAGAAGAGACCCAGTACTTC.

The V call is TRBV5-5, the J call TRBJ1-4; D gene uncertain. Looked up from germline, CDR1 is SGHKS and CDR2 is YYEKEE (reference sequence). The CDR3 length is 14 residues. The V and J ends lost 0 bases and 7 bases respectively, with 10 bases between them. The CDR3 is CASSLGGRGEKLFF. Written as DNA, the CDR3 is TGTGCCAGCAGCTTGGGAGGGAGAGGTGAAAAACTGTTTTTT. The complete variable domain, with remaining parts taken from reference TRBV5-5 and TRBJ1-4, reads DAGVTQSPTHLIKTRGQQVTLRCSPISGHKSVSWYQQVLGQGPQFIFQYYEKEERGRGNFPDRFSARQFPNYSSELNVNALLLGDSALYLCASSLGGRGEKLFFGSGTQLSVL.

V usage is TRBV6-4 and J usage is TRBJ2-2; D may correspond to TRBD1 or TRBD2 (6 bases each). V lost 0 bases, J lost 6 bases, and 14 bases lay in between. CDR3 size: 16 residues. CDR1 and CDR2 (germline): MRHNA, SNTAGT. The CDR3 protein is CASSDSWGASSGELFF. The CDR3 DNA sequence: TGTGCCAGCAGTGACTCGTGGGGGGCGTCGTCCGGGGAGCTGTTTTTT.

This chain joins TRBV5-1 and TRBJ1-4, with TRBD1 as a possible D gene (6 bases). V was clipped by 3 bases and J by 7 bases, with 22 bases between them. This CDR3 is 17 amino acids long. Germline-derived CDR1 and CDR2 are SGHRS and YFSETQ. CDR3 sequence reads: CASSWGARESKGEKLFF. The CDR3 DNA follows: TGCGCCAGCAGCTGGGGGGCAAGGGAATCCAAGGGTGAAAAACTGTTTTTT.

This clone came up a few times. This chain uses TRBV2 with TRBJ1-5, with D unclear. The CDR3 runs 13 residues. In germline, CDR1 is SNHLY, CDR2 FYNNEI. The V and J ends lost 7 bases and 7 bases respectively, with 14 bases between them. CDR3 sequence (DNA): TGTGCCAGCATACGTGAGAGAGGGCAGCCCCAGCATTTT. The encoded protein is CASIRERGQPQHF.

V and J are TRBV13 and TRBJ2-1; 12 nucleotides match TRBD2. Germline CDR1 reads PRHDT; CDR2 reads FYEKMQ (reference sequence). V dropped 6 bases and J dropped 8; count of bases not matched to a gene: 8. This CDR3 comprises 15 residues. CDR3 in amino acids: CASSSGTSGRYEQFF. The CDR3 DNA follows: TGTGCCAGCAGTAGCGGGACTAGCGGGCGGTATGAGCAGTTCTTC.

V usage is TRBV9 and J usage is TRBJ2-2, with D perhaps assigned TRBD1 or TRBD2 (5 bases each). The CDR3 covers 15 residues. V was shortened by 0 bases and J by 1 base, with 7 bases between the two germline ends. The germline gives CDR1 SGDLS, CDR2 YYNGEE. CDR3 sequence reads: CASSVVGGNTGELFF. CDR3 coding DNA: TGTGCCAGCAGCGTAGTTGGGGGGAACACCGGGGAGCTGTTTTTT.

The V and J genes are TRBV20-1 and TRBJ2-1; TRBD2 aligns across 12 bases. CDR1 DFQATT and CDR2 SNEGSKA come from the germline V gene (reference sequence). J lost 5 bases, V lost 3 bases, and 5 bases had no gene match. CDR3 size: 15 residues. The CDR3, as DNA: TGCAGTGCTAGTCTGGGACTAGCGGGTAACAATGAGCAGTTCTTC. This encodes CSASLGLAGNNEQFF.

This clone was seen a handful of times. V and J are TRBV19 and TRBJ2-1; D is possibly TRBD1 (5 bases). CDR3 length: 13 amino acids. The V end was cut by 4 bases, the J end by 8 bases, with 12 bases between. Germline-derived CDR1 and CDR2 are LNHDA and SQIVND (reference sequence). This CDR3 reads CASSRAGWDEQFF. CDR3 DNA: TGTGCCAGTAGTAGGGCAGGGTGGGATGAGCAGTTCTTC. Drawing the rest from reference TRBV19 and TRBJ2-1, the complete variable domain is DGGITQSPKYLFRKEGQNVTLSCEQNLNHDAMYWYRQDPGQGLRLIYYSQIVNDFQKGDIAEGYSVSREKKESFPLTVTSAQKNPTAFYLCASSRAGWDEQFFGPGTRLTVL.

The chain combines TRBV28 with TRBJ1-2; D may be TRBD1 (5 bases). CDR1 is MDHEN, CDR2 SYDVKM, per germline. The CDR3 loop spans 14 amino acids. Trimming removed 2 bases at V and 4 bases at J, with 11 bases between. CDR3 DNA: TGTGCCAGCAGTTTACAGGGAGGAGTCTATGGCTACACCTTC. Its translation: CASSLQGGVYGYTF.

V and J are TRBV27 and TRBJ1-2; TRBD1 aligns across 9 bases. Losses at the gene ends were 3 bases for V and 8 bases for J; bases not matched to a gene: 7. Germline V lookup: CDR1 MNHEY, CDR2 SMNVEV (reference sequence). CDR3 length equals 14 residues. CDR3 residues: CASSLNRGHAGYTF. The CDR3, as DNA: TGTGCCAGCAGTTTGAACAGGGGGCACGCAGGCTACACCTTC.

The chain is built from TRBV6-1 and TRBJ2-7, with D perhaps assigned TRBD1 or TRBD2 (7 bases each). The length of the CDR3 is 15 residues. Germline CDR1 reads MNHNS; CDR2 reads SASEGT. Trimming pared 2 bases from V and 2 bases from J, leaving 13 bases between. The CDR3 spells CASSEQGGTTYEQYF. CDR3 DNA sequence: TGTGCCAGCAGTGAACAGGGGGGGACCACCTACGAGCAGTACTTC.

The count of this clone is one. This chain connects TRBV27 to TRBJ2-7, with unresolved D. CDR3 length: 12 amino acids. CDR1 and CDR2 from the germline V gene are MNHEY and SMNVEV (reference sequence). Trimming pared 7 bases from V and 5 bases from J, leaving 12 bases between. The CDR3 bases are TGTGCCAGCAATCAAGAAGGCGACGAGCAGTACTTC. Translating gives CASNQEGDEQYF.

The rearrangement joins TRBV9 to TRBJ1-3; D gene uncertain. Trimming shortened V by 4 bases and J by 0 bases, and 17 bases separated the two germline ends. Germline CDR1 SGDLS, CDR2 YYNGEE. The CDR3 is made up of 17 amino acids. The CDR3 DNA reads as TGTGCCAGCAGCCCACCCCCCGGATCACTCTCTGGAAACACCATATATTTT. It yields the protein CASSPPPGSLSGNTIYF.

The chain carries TRBV3-1 (or the pseudogene TRBV3-2) and TRBJ1-1, with D maybe TRBD1 (6 bases). The CDR3 covers 16 residues. The V gene's germline CDR1 is LGHDT and CDR2 YNNKEL (reference sequence). V gave up 5 bases and J gave up 2 bases, with 18 bases separating them. Here the CDR3 DNA reads TGTGCCAGCAGCTCGAACCGAGACAGGCAAAACACTGAAGCTTTCTTT. Residues: CASSSNRDRQNTEAFF.